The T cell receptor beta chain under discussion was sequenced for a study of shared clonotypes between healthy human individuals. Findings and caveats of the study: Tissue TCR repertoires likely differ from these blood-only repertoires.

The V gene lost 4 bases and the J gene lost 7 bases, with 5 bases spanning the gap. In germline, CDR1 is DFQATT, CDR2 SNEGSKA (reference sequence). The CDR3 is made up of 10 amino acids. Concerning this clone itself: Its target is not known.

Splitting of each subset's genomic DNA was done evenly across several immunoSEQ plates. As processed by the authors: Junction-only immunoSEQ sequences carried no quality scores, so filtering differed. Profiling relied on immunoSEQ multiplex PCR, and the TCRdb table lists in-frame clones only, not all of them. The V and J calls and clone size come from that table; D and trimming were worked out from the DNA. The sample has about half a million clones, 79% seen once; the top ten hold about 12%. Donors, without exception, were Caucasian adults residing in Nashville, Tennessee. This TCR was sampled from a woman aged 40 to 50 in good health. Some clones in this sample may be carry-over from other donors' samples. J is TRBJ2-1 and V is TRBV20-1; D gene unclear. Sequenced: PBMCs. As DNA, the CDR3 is TGCAGTGCTACTGGAAATGAGCAGTTCTTC. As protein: CSATGNEQFF.